This T cell receptor (beta chain) was sequenced for a study of T cell repertoires in cytomegalovirus infection. Study-wide background: Carrying CMV and the relevant HLA type showed in public TCR beta signatures.

Regarding this clonotype: What it binds is not known.

TCRdb reprocessed the reads with MiXCR, giving one entry per CDR3 protein. The sample yields about 570,000 distinct CDR3 sequences, 40% seen once. General study results and limits: Ex vivo responses were dominated by HLA-C-restricted CMV-specific TCR beta clonotypes.

Germline V gene data show CDR1 as SGHTA and CDR2 as FQGNSA. The CDR3 runs 14 residues. Trimming took 7 bases from V and 6 from J; bases not matched to a gene: 8. The receptor was derived from a human donor in good health (CMV status not recorded). Some clones in this sample may be carry-over from other donors' samples. The chain combines TRBV7-2 with TRBJ1-5; 8 nucleotides align to TRBD1. The sequences come from cultured PBMCs, collected from culture after CMV antigen stimulation. The CDR3 spells CASTSQGAGQPQHF. The CDR3 DNA reads as TGTGCCAGCACAAGCCAGGGGGCCGGTCAGCCCCAGCATTTT.